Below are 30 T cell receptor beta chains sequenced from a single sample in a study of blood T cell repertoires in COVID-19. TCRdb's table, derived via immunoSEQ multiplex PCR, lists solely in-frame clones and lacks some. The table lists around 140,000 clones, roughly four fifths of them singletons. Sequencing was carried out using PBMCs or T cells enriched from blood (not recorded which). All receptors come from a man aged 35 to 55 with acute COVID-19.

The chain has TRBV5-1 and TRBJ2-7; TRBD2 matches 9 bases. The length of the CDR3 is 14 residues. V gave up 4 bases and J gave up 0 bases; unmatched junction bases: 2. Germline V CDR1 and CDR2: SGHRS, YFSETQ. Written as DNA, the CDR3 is TGCGCCAGCAGCGCTAGCGGGACCTCCTACGAGCAGTACTTC. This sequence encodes CASSASGTSYEQYF. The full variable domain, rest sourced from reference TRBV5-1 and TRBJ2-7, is KAGVTQTPRYLIKTRGQQVTLSCSPISGHRSVSWYQQTPGQGLQFLFEYFSETQRNKGNFPGRFSGRQFSNSRSEMNVSTLELGDSALYLCASSASGTSYEQYFGPGTRLTVT.

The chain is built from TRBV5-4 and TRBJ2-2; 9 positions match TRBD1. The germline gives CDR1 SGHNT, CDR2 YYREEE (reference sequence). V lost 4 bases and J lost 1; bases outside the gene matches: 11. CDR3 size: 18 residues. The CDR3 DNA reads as TGTGCCAGCAGCGACCCGGGGACAGGGATCCGGAACACCGGGGAGCTGTTTTTT. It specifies CASSDPGTGIRNTGELFF. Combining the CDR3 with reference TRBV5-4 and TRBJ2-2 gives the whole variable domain ETGVTQSPTHLIKTRGQQVTLRCSSQSGHNTVSWYQQALGQGPQFIFQYYREEENGRGNFPPRFSGLQFPNYSSELNVNALELDDSALYLCASSDPGTGIRNTGELFFGEGSRLTVL.

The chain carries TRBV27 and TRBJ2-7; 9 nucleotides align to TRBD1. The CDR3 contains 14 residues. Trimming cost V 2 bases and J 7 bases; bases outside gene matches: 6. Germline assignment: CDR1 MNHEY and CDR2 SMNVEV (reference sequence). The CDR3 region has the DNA TGTGCCAGCAGTTTAGGACAGGGGATAGGGGAGCAGTACTTC. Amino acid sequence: CASSLGQGIGEQYF.

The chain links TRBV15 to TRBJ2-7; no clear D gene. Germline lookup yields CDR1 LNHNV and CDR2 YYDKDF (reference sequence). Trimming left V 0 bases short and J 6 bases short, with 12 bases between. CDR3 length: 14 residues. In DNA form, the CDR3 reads TGTGCCACCAGCAGAGATCCCACTGCTAGCGAGCAGTACTTC. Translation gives CATSRDPTASEQYF.

The chain's CDR3 is CASSPPGQGLAYEQYF. As DNA, the CDR3 is TGTGCCAGCTCACCACCGGGGCAGGGGTTGGCCTACGAGCAGTACTTC. This rearrangement joins TRBV18 to TRBJ2-7; TRBD1 is a possible D gene (6 bases). Trimming pared 0 bases from V and 2 bases from J, leaving 14 bases between. The CDR3 spans 16 residues. Per germline, CDR1 KGHSH and CDR2 LQKENI.

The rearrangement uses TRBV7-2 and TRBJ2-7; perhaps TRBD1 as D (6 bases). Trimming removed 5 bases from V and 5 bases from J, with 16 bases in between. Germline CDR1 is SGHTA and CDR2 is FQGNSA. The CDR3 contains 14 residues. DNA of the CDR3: TGTGCCAGCAGCCTGACCGGGACACACCACGAGCAGTACTTC. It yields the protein CASSLTGTHHEQYF.

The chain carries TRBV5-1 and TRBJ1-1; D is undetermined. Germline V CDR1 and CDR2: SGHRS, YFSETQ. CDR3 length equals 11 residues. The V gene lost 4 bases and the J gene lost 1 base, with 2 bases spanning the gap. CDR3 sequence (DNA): TGCGCCAGCAGCCAGAACACTGAAGCTTTCTTT. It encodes CASSQNTEAFF. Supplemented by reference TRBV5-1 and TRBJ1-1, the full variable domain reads KAGVTQTPRYLIKTRGQQVTLSCSPISGHRSVSWYQQTPGQGLQFLFEYFSETQRNKGNFPGRFSGRQFSNSRSEMNVSTLELGDSALYLCASSQNTEAFFGQGTRLTVV.

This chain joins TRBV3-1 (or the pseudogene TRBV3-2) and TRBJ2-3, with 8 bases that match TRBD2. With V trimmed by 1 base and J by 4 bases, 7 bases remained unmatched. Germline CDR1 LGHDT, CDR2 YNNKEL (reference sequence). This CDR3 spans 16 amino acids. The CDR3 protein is CASSQGTGGAPDTQYF. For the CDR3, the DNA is TGTGCCAGCAGCCAAGGGACCGGGGGGGCCCCAGATACGCAGTATTTT.

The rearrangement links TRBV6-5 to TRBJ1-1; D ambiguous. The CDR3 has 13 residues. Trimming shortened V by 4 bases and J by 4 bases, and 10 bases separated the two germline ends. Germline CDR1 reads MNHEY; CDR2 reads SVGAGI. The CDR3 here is CASSSRESTEAFF. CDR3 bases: TGTGCCAGCAGTTCTAGGGAGAGCACTGAAGCTTTCTTT.

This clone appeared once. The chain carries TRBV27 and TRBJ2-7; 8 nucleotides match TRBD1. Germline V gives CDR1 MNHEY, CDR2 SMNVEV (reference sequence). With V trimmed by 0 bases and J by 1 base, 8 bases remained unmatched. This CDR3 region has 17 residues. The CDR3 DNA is TGTGCCAGCAGTTTATCGTCGACAGGGGTTGAGTCCTACGAGCAGTACTTC. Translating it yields CASSLSSTGVESYEQYF.

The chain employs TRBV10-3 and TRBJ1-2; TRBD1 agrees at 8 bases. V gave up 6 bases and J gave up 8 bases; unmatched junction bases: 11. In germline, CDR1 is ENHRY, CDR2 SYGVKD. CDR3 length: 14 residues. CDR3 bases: TGTGCCATCAGGCCGGGACAGGCCGTTGGGGGCTACACCTTC. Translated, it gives CAIRPGQAVGGYTF.

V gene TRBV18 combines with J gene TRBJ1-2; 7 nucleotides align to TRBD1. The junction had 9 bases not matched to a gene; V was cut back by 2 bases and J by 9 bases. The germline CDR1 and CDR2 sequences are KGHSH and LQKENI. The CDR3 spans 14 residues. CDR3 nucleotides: TGTGCCAGCTCACCAAACCGGGACAGAGGGAGCTACACCTTC. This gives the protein CASSPNRDRGSYTF.

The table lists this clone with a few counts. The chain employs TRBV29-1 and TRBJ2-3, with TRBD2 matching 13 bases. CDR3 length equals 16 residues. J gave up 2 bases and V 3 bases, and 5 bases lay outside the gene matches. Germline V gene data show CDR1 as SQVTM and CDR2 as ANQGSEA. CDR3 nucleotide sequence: TGCAGCGTTGAGAGACTAGCGGGGGGATACACAGATACGCAGTATTTT. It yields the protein CSVERLAGGYTDTQYF.

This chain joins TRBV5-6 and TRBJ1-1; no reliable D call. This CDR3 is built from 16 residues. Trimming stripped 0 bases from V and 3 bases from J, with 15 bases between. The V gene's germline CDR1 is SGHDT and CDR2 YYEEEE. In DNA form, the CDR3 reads TGTGCCAGCAGCTTGGCCGGAAGCGGGAAGGACACTGAAGCTTTCTTT. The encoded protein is CASSLAGSGKDTEAFF.

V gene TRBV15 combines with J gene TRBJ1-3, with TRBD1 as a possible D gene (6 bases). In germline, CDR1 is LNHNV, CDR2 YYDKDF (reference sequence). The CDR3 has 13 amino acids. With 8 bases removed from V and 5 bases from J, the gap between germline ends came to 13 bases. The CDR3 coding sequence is TGTGCCACCGAGGGGGGGTCGCGAAACACCATATATTTT. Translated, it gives CATEGGSRNTIYF.

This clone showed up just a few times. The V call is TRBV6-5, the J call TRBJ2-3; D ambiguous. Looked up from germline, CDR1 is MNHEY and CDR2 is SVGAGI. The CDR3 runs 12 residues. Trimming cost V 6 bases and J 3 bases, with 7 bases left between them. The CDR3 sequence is CASRASTDTQYF. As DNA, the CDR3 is TGTGCCAGCAGGGCCTCTACAGATACGCAGTATTTT.

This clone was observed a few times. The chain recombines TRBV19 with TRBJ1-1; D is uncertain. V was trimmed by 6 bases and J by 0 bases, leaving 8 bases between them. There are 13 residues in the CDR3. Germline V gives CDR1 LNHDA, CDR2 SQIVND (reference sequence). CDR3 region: CASSGSMNTEAFF. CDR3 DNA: TGTGCCAGTAGCGGGAGCATGAACACTGAAGCTTTCTTT.

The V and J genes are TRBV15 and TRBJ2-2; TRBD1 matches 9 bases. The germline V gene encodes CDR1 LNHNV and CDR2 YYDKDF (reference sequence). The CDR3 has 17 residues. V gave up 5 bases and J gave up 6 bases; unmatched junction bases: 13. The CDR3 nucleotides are TGTGCCACCAGCCGTAAGACTAACAGGGGGCGGCCCGGGGAGCTGTTTTTT. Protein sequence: CATSRKTNRGRPGELFF. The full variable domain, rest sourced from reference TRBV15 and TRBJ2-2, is DAMVIQNPRYQVTQFGKPVTLSCSQTLNHNVMYWYQQKSSQAPKLLFHYYDKDFNNEADTPDNFQSRRPNTSFCFLDIRSPGLGDTAMYLCATSRKTNRGRPGELFFGEGSRLTVL.

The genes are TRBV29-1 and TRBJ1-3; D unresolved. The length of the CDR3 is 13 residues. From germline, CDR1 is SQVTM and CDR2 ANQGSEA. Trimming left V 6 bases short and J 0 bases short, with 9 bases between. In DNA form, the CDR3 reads TGCAGCGTGGTCCCGGGCTCTGGAAACACCATATATTTT. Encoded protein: CSVVPGSGNTIYF.

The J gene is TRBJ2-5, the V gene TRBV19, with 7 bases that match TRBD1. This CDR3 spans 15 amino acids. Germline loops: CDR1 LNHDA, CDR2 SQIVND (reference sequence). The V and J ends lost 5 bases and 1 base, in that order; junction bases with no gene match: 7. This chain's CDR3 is CASSSLGQAQETQYF. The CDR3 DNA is TGTGCCAGTAGTTCCCTTGGACAGGCCCAAGAGACCCAGTACTTC. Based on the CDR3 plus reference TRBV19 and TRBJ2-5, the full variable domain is DGGITQSPKYLFRKEGQNVTLSCEQNLNHDAMYWYRQDPGQGLRLIYYSQIVNDFQKGDIAEGYSVSREKKESFPLTVTSAQKNPTAFYLCASSSLGQAQETQYFGPGTRLLVL.

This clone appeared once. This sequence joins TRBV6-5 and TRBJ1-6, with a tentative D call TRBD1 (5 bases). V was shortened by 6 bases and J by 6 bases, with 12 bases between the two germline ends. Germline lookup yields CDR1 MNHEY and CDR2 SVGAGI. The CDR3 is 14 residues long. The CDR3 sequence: CASSLQVTNSPLHF. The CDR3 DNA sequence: TGTGCCAGCAGCCTACAGGTGACTAATTCACCCCTCCACTTT.

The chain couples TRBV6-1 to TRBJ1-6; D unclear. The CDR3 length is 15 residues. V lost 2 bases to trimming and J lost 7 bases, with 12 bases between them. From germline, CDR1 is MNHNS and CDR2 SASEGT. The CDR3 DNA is TGTGCCAGCAGTGAAAACACCCAACACAATTCACCCCTCCACTTT. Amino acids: CASSENTQHNSPLHF.

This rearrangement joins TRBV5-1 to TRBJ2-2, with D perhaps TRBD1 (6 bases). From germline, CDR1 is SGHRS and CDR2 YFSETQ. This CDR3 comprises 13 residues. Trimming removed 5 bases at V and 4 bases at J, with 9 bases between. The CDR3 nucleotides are TGCGCCAGCAGTTTACAGGGCACCGGGGAGCTGTTTTTT. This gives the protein CASSLQGTGELFF.

The chain's CDR3 is CASSFWTNPDTQYF. CDR3 nucleotides: TGTGCCAGCAGCTTTTGGACTAATCCAGATACGCAGTATTTT. V gene TRBV7-2 combines with J gene TRBJ2-3; D is perhaps TRBD2 (6 bases). CDR3 size: 14 residues. Per the germline V gene, CDR1 is SGHTA and CDR2 is FQGNSA. V lost 3 bases, J lost 4 bases, and 11 bases lay in between.

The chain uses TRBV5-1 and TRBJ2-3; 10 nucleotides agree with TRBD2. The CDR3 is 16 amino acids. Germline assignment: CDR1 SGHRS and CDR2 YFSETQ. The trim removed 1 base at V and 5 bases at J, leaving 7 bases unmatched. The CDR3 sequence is CASSLPGLAEGDTQYF. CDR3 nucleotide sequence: TGCGCCAGCAGCTTGCCCGGACTAGCGGAAGGAGATACGCAGTATTTT.

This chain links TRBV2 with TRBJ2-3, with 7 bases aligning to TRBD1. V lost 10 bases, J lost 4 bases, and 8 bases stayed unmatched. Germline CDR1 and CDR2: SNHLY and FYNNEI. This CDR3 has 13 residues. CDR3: CAISSTGPDTQYF. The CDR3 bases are TGTGCCATTTCTTCGACAGGGCCAGATACGCAGTATTTT.

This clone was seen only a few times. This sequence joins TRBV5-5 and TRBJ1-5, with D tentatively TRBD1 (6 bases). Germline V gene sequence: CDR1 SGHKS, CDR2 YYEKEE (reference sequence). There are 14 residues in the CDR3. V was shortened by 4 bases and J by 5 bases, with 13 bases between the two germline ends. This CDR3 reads CASSEQGYHQPQHF. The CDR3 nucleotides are TGTGCCAGCAGCGAACAGGGTTACCATCAGCCCCAGCATTTT.

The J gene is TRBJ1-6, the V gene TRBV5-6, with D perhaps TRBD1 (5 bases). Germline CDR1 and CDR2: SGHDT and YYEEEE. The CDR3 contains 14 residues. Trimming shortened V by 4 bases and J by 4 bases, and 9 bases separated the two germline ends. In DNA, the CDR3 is TGTGCCAGCAGCCTGACAGAGTATAATTCACCCCTCCACTTT. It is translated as CASSLTEYNSPLHF. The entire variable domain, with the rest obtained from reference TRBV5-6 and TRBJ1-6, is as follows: DAGVTQSPTHLIKTRGQQVTLRCSPKSGHDTVSWYQQALGQGPQFIFQYYEEEERQRGNFPDRFSGHQFPNYSSELNVNALLLGDSALYLCASSLTEYNSPLHFGNGTRLTVT.

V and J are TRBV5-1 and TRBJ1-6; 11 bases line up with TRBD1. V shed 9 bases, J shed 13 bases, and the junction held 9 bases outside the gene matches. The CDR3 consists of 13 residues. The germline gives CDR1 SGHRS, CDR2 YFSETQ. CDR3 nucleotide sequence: TGCGCCACCCCGGACAGGGGGCCGCATCCCCTCCACTTT. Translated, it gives CATPDRGPHPLHF.

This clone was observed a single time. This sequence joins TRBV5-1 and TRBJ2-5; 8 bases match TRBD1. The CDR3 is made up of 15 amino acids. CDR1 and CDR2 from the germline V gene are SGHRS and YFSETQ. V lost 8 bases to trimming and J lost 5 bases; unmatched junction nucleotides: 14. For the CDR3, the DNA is TGCGCCAGTTCCCGGCCCGAGACAGGGGTCGAGACCCAGTACTTC. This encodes CASSRPETGVETQYF.